This T cell receptor beta chain originates from a study of identical twins. V shed 5 bases and J shed 5 bases, with 15 bases lying between them. The CDR3 is 14 amino acids. Per the germline V gene, CDR1 is SNHLY and CDR2 is FYNNEI. Each CDR3 protein is one row after TCRdb ran MiXCR on the 5' RACE reads. The data hold hundreds of thousands of distinct CDR3 sequences, with around 7.4% observed a single time. The same sample was also studied in work on yellow fever vaccine responses in identical twins.

This clonotype was obtained from a woman under 30 in good health. The sequenced sample consisted of PBMCs. The chain is built from TRBV2 and TRBJ2-5; possibly TRBD1 for D (5 bases). CDR3 sequence (DNA): TGTGCCAGCAGTCCCGTCGTGGGGCCGGAGACCCAGTACTTC. This translates into CASSPVVGPETQYF.